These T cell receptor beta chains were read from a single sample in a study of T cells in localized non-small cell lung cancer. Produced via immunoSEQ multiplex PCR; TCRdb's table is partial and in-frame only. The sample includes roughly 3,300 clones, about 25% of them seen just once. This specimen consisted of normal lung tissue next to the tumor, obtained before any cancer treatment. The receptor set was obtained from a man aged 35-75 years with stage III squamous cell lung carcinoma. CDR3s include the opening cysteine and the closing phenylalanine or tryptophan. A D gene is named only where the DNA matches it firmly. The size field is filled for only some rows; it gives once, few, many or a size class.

TGTGCCAGCAGCCAAGATGATCGGACTAGCGGGGGACTATCCTACGAGCAGTACTTC CASSQDDRTSGGLSYEQYF TRBJ2-7 TRBV14 - TRBD2
TGTGCCAGCAGCCCAGGAGGGGGACAGGGTGGCAATCAGCCCCAGCATTTT CASSPGGGQGGNQPQHF TRBJ1-5 TRBV11-3 medium-sized TRBD1
TGTGCCTCCCAGGCGGGTAACACTGAAGCTTTCTTT CASQAGNTEAFF TRBJ1-1 TRBV6-8 - -
TGTGCCATCAGTGAGACCCGGACGGGAGATACGCAGTATTTT CAISETRTGDTQYF TRBJ2-3 TRBV10-3 few -
TGTGCCAGCAGTGGGGGGACGGTAGGGCAGCCCCAGCATTTT CASSGGTVGQPQHF TRBJ1-5 TRBV28 - -
TGTGCCAGCAGGCTGACAGGGCTCACCGGGGAGCTGTTTTTT CASRLTGLTGELFF TRBJ2-2 TRBV9 - TRBD1
TGTGCCAGCAGCAAGGACCGACGAACGGGTGAAGCTTTCTTT CASSKDRRTGEAFF TRBJ1-1 TRBV11-3 - -
TGTGCCAGCAGCACAGATGCAACTAATGAAAAACTGTTTTTT CASSTDATNEKLFF TRBJ1-4 TRBV11-3 few -
TGTGCCAGCAGCTTAAGAACAGCTTGGGATGAGCAGTTCTTC CASSLRTAWDEQFF TRBJ2-1 TRBV11-3 few -
TGTGCCAGCAGTTGGGAGCTCTATGGCTACACCTTC CASSWELYGYTF TRBJ1-2 TRBV28 - -
TGTGCCACCAGTCTAGACTCAGGGGGCACTACTGAAGCTTTCTTT CATSLDSGGTTEAFF TRBJ1-1 TRBV15 - TRBD1
TGTGCCAGCTCACCACGGACAGGGCCGGGCGAGACCCAGTACTTC CASSPRTGPGETQYF TRBJ2-5 TRBV18 - TRBD1
TGTGCCAGCAGCTTAGAAGCGGGGGGGCCTTATGAGCAGTTCTTC CASSLEAGGPYEQFF TRBJ2-1 TRBV11-3 few TRBD2
TGTGCCAGTAGCCCGGGACAGGGGGCATCCGGGGAGCTGTTTTTT CASSPGQGASGELFF TRBJ2-2 TRBV19 - TRBD1
TGTGCCAGCAGTGAAGATAGGGACAGGCCACAAGATACGCAGTATTTT CASSEDRDRPQDTQYF TRBJ2-3 TRBV6-1 - TRBD1
TGCAGCGTGAAACTAGCGGGGGAAAGGTATGAGCAGTTCTTC CSVKLAGERYEQFF TRBJ2-1 TRBV29-1 once TRBD2
TGTGCCAGCAGCTTCTGGGACAGCTACAATGAGCAGTTCTTC CASSFWDSYNEQFF TRBJ2-1 TRBV7-5 few -
TGCGCCAGCAGCCAAGAGAGCGGGAGCACAGATACGCAGTATTTT CASSQESGSTDTQYF TRBJ2-3 TRBV4-1 - -
TGTGCCAGCAGCTTGGTGGGCGGGGGTACAGATACGCAGTATTTT CASSLVGGGTDTQYF TRBJ2-3 TRBV11-3 few TRBD2
TGTGCCAGCAGTTACGATGGGTTTTCCCTCGAGGGCTACACCTTC CASSYDGFSLEGYTF TRBJ1-2 TRBV6-8 medium-sized -
TGTGCCAGCAGCGTAGGGCCAGCTTATAATTCACCCCTCCACTTT CASSVGPAYNSPLHF TRBJ1-6 TRBV9 few -
TGTGCCAGCTCCACCGTGGGACAGGGGCAAAGCGGGAACTATGGCTACACCTTC CASSTVGQGQSGNYGYTF TRBJ1-2 TRBV18 - TRBD1
TGTGCCAGCAGCGTAGCGGCAGGGACGGAATCCGGGGAGCTGTTTTTT CASSVAAGTESGELFF TRBJ2-2 TRBV9 large -
TGTGCCAGCAGCTCCGCGGCAACTAATGAAAAACTGTTTTTT CASSSAATNEKLFF TRBJ1-4 TRBV11-3 large -
TGTGCCAGCAGCCCCGGCGGGGGTAGCACAGATACGCAGTATTTT CASSPGGGSTDTQYF TRBJ2-3 TRBV11-3 few TRBD2
TGTGCCAGCTCACCAGCCCGGGATCCCTATGGCTACACCTTC CASSPARDPYGYTF TRBJ1-2 TRBV18 - -